The TCR beta chain under discussion was sequenced for a study of blood T cells in healthy people across ages. About this clonotype: At one boundary the junction diverges from the germline segment, which might be a read error.

Primers used in a second PCR of about 6 to 11 cycles were a sample-barcoded 5' primer and a J-beta primer mix. TCRdb re-analysed the 5' RACE reads in MiXCR, keeping a single row per CDR3 protein. The table lists 600,000 to 1,000,000 distinct CDR3 sequences, more than 20% of them singletons. The CDR3 extends over 13 amino acids. Germline V lookup: CDR1 DFQATT, CDR2 SNEGSKA (reference sequence). These records were also assigned to another study, of T cells of mothers and their children.

The sample comprised blood. The chain combines TRBV20-1 with TRBJ1-6; D is perhaps TRBD1 (5 bases). The source is a boy aged 5-17 years in good health. CDR3: CGAQIDRVSPLHF. The CDR3 nucleotides are TGCGGTGCTCAGATAGACAGAGTTTCACCCCTCCACTTT.